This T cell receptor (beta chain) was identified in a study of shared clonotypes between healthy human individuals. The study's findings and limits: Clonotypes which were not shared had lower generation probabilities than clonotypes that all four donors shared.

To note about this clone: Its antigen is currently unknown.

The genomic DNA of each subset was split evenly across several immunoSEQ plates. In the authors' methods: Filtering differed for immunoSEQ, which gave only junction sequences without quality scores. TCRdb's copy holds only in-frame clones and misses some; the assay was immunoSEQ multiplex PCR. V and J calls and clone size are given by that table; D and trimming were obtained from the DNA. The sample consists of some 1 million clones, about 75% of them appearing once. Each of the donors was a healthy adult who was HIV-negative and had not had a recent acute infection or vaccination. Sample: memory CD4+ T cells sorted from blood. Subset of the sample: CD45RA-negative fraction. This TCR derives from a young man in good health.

In nucleotides, the CDR3 is TGTGCCAGCAGCTCACAGGCGTCTGGAAACACCATATATTTT. Its protein is CASSSQASGNTIYF. The chain has TRBV5-5 and TRBJ1-3; possible D gene TRBD1, 5 bases. The CDR3 is 14 residues long. Trimming removed 3 bases at V and 1 base at J, with 8 bases between. Germline-derived CDR1 and CDR2 are SGHKS and YYEKEE (reference sequence). The whole variable domain, filled in from reference TRBV5-5 and TRBJ1-3, reads DAGVTQSPTHLIKTRGQQVTLRCSPISGHKSVSWYQQVLGQGPQFIFQYYEKEERGRGNFPDRFSARQFPNYSSELNVNALLLGDSALYLCASSSQASGNTIYFGEGSWLTVV.